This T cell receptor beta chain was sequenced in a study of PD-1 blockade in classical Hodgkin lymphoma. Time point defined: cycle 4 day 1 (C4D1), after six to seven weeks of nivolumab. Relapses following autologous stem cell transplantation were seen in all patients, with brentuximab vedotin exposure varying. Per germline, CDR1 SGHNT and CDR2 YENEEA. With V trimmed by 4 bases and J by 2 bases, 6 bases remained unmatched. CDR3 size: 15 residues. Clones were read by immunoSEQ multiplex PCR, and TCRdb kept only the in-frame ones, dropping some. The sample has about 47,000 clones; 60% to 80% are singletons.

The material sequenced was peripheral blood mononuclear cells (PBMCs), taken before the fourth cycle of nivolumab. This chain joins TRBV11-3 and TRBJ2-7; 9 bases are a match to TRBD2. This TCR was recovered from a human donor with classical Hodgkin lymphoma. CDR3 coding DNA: TGTGCCAGCAGCTCTGGACTAGCGTCTACCTACGAGCAGTACTTC. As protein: CASSSGLASTYEQYF. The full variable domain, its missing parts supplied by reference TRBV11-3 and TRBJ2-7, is EAGVVQSPRYKIIEKKQPVAFWCNPISGHNTLYWYLQNLGQGPELLIRYENEEAVDDSQLPKDRFSAERLKGVDSTLKIQPAELGDSAVYLCASSSGLASTYEQYFGPGTRLTVT.